This T cell receptor beta chain was sequenced in a study of beta chain features in type 1 diabetes. As for the study in general: Cells sorted and examined across all samples totaled roughly 100,000,000.

Expressed TCRB transcripts were sequenced after all isolated RNA was converted to cDNA. This table comes from immunoSEQ multiplex PCR, and its TCRdb copy is limited to in-frame clones, with some not included. The sample records about 230,000 clones, over 8.5% being singletons. CDR1 and CDR2 (germline): GTSNPN, SVGIG (reference sequence). Trimming removed 2 bases at V and 2 bases at J, with 10 bases between. This CDR3 spans 14 amino acids. Cells sorted by CD45RO/CCR7/CD25/CD127/CD95/CD27 comprised CD4+ naive, central memory, regulatory and stem cell-like memory cells. The sample consisted of naive CD4+ T cells from blood. The receptor's source is a woman aged 18-29 years in good health. V and J are TRBV30 and TRBJ1-5; no reliable D call. CDR3 sequence (DNA): TGTGCCTGGAGTCGAAAAACGGGCAATCAGCCCCAGCATTTT. Residues: CAWSRKTGNQPQHF.